This TCR beta chain was found in a study of chemoradiotherapy in HPV16-positive cancers (dated by TCRdb to 2021 to 2024). With respect to the entire study: Functional T-cell assays on cells from two HPV16-positive patients defined candidate HPV-specific T-cell clones and common TCR motifs. Whether T-cell immunity against the HPV oncoproteins E6 and E7 changes during chemoradiotherapy and whether survival is affected by this immunity were examined in the study. TCR repertoires from over 80 patients with HPV-related cancers were then used to track the candidate HPV-specific TCRs and motifs. Broader findings and caveats from the paper: Among HPV16-positive patients, expansion of HPV-responsive T cells during chemoradiotherapy was associated with better recurrence-free survival. Only a couple of HPV16-positive patients were used to derive the functional definition of HPV-specific T cells, and the survival association was reported for HPV16-positive patients. Expansion of candidate HPV-specific clones and E7-related TCR motifs was observed in the tumor microenvironment during treatment, whereas no such expansion was observed for non-HPV-specific T cells.

Repertoires were sampled repeatedly over the course of chemoradiotherapy, so clonal expansion could be followed in the tumor microenvironment. The junction shows trimming of 2 bases on V and 5 bases on J, and the gene matches do not reach 8 bases of it. According to the germline V gene, CDR1 reads SNHLY and CDR2 reads FYNNEI. Spanning cysteine to phenylalanine, the CDR3 consists of 15 amino acids. Left in the record is the CDR3 DNA by itself, 45 bases read in frame from the first base. On this clone itself: Its recognized antigen is unknown. One base away there is no much larger clone; base qualities are not given.

Libraries were made using the immunoSEQ multiplex PCR assay. Held by TCRdb, this immuneACCESS table contains in-frame sequences only and omits some clones. Under half of the omission traces to an unresolved V gene where checked; the cause of the rest is unknown. This sample holds about 1,800 clones; roughly nine tenths were observed only once. The ten biggest clones cover 2% to 3% of the sample. Here the chain combines TRBV2 and TRBJ2-7; 8 of the junction bases match TRBD1. The sample in question was tumor tissue, obtained from a patient who underwent chemoradiotherapy. The clonotype was recovered from a human donor with HPV-associated anogenital cancer. Here is the DNA: TGTGCCAGCAGTGAACAAGGGCAGGGGGCCGACGAGCAGTACTTC. This translates into CASSEQGQGADEQYF.